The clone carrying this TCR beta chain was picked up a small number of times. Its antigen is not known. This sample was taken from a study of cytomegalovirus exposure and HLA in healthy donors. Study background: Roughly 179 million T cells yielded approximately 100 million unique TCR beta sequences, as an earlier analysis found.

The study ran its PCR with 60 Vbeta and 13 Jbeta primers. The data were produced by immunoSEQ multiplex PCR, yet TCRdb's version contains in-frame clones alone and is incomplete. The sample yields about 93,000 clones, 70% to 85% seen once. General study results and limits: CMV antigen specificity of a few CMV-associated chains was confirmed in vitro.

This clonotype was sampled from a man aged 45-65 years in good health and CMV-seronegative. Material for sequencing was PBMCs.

The CDR3 protein is CASSRQGGLDTEAFF. As DNA, the CDR3 is TGTGCCAGCAGTCGACAGGGAGGTTTGGACACTGAAGCTTTCTTT. This rearrangement joins TRBV6-6 to TRBJ1-1; 7 bases are a match to TRBD1. Germline lookup yields CDR1 MNHNY and CDR2 SVGAGI (reference sequence). Trimming cost V 5 bases and J 3 bases; bases outside gene matches: 9. The CDR3 loop spans 15 amino acids.